A single sample is the source of the 10 T cell receptor beta chains below, sequenced in a study of OX40 agonist ivuxolimab in advanced cancers. Measured with immunoSEQ multiplex PCR; TCRdb has only the in-frame clones, and not every one. The sample includes about 70,000 clones, approximately 90% seen only once; the top ten take 4% to 5%. This sample comprised CD4+ or CD8+ T cells sorted from blood, obtained in a trial of the OX40 agonist ivuxolimab. The receptor set was obtained from an adult with an advanced solid tumor such as melanoma, head and neck, liver or kidney cancer.

This chain connects TRBV20-1 to TRBJ1-3; D not resolved. CDR1 DFQATT and CDR2 SNEGSKA come from the germline V gene (reference sequence). Trimming removed 3 bases at V and 4 bases at J, with 4 bases between. This CDR3 has 11 residues. CDR3 in DNA: TGCAGTGCTAGTATAGGAAACACCATATATTTT. Translated, it gives CSASIGNTIYF.

J is TRBJ1-1 and V is TRBV19, with unresolved D. This CDR3 has 13 amino acids. Germline V gene data show CDR1 as LNHDA and CDR2 as SQIVND (reference sequence). V lost 7 bases and J 2 bases, leaving 11 bases between the germline ends. CDR3 DNA sequence: TGTGCCAGTACTCGACGGCTAAACACTGAAGCTTTCTTT. Its protein is CASTRRLNTEAFF.

This chain uses TRBV19 with TRBJ2-7; D is ambiguous. CDR1 and CDR2 from the germline V gene are LNHDA and SQIVND (reference sequence). V gave up 8 bases and J gave up 4 bases, with 18 bases separating them. This CDR3 spans 14 amino acids. This CDR3 is CASPEENLTYEQYF. The CDR3 DNA follows: TGTGCCAGTCCCGAGGAGAACCTAACGTACGAGCAGTACTTC.

The chain uses TRBV30 and TRBJ2-6, with a possible D match to TRBD1 (6 bases). The CDR3 loop spans 15 amino acids. Deletions cut 3 bases from V and 1 base from J, with 10 bases between. Germline CDR1 reads GTSNPN; CDR2 reads SVGIG (reference sequence). The CDR3 reads CAWRKTGSGANVLTF. CDR3 sequence (DNA): TGTGCCTGGAGGAAAACAGGGTCTGGGGCCAACGTCCTGACTTTC.

V is TRBV7-9 and J is TRBJ1-1; D ambiguous. The CDR3 has 15 amino acids. Germline lookup yields CDR1 SEHNR and CDR2 FQNEAQ (reference sequence). V was shortened by 7 bases and J by 1 base, with 16 bases between the two germline ends. The CDR3 coding sequence is TGTGCCAGCACTCGGACTTCCTTGGGGAACACTGAAGCTTTCTTT. Encoded protein: CASTRTSLGNTEAFF. Together with reference TRBV7-9 and TRBJ1-1, the CDR3 gives the full variable domain: DTGVSQNPRHKITKRGQNVTFRCDPISEHNRLYWYRQTLGQGPEFLTYFQNEAQLEKSRLLSDRFSAERPKGSFSTLEIQRTEQGDSAMYLCASTRTSLGNTEAFFGQGTRLTVV.

The rearrangement uses TRBV19 and TRBJ1-2; 9 nucleotides match TRBD1. The CDR3 runs to 15 residues. V was pared by 5 bases and J by 4 bases, with 8 bases of the junction left unmatched. The germline V gene encodes CDR1 LNHDA and CDR2 SQIVND (reference sequence). The CDR3 nucleotides are TGTGCCAGTAGTCCCCGACAGGGGGGGGGCTATGGCTACACCTTC. It translates to CASSPRQGGGYGYTF.

This clone showed up just a few times. CDR3 sequence reads: CASSSPFTGELFF. In DNA, the CDR3 is TGTGCCAGCAGTTCCCCCTTTACCGGGGAGCTGTTTTTT. This chain links TRBV6-5 with TRBJ2-2; D gene unclear. Germline V CDR1 and CDR2: MNHEY, SVGAGI. The V end was cut by 4 bases, the J end by 5 bases, with 8 bases between. The CDR3 sequence is 13 residues long.

V and J are TRBV28 and TRBJ2-7, with 8 bases that match TRBD2. Germline assignment: CDR1 MDHEN and CDR2 SYDVKM. The J segment lost 7 bases and the V segment lost 2 bases, leaving 10 bases of the junction unmatched. This CDR3 region has 15 residues. The CDR3: CASSLPGKREWEQYF. CDR3 nucleotides: TGTGCCAGCAGTTTACCCGGGAAGCGGGAGTGGGAGCAGTACTTC.

V gene TRBV7-2 combines with J gene TRBJ2-1; possible D gene TRBD2, 6 bases. Trimming pared 5 bases from V and 1 base from J, leaving 12 bases between. The CDR3 contains 15 residues. CDR1 and CDR2 (germline): SGHTA, FQGNSA. DNA of the CDR3: TGTGCCAGCAGCAGGCGGGATAAATCCTACAATGAGCAGTTCTTC. As protein: CASSRRDKSYNEQFF.

This chain links TRBV7-3 with TRBJ2-7; the D gene is possibly TRBD1 (5 bases). Germline-derived CDR1 and CDR2 are SGHTA and FQGTGA. This CDR3 contains 13 residues. V was pared by 5 bases and J by 6 bases, with 14 bases between. The CDR3 sequence is CASSEDRGAEQYF. CDR3 DNA sequence: TGTGCCAGCAGCGAGGACCGTGGGGCCGAGCAGTACTTC.